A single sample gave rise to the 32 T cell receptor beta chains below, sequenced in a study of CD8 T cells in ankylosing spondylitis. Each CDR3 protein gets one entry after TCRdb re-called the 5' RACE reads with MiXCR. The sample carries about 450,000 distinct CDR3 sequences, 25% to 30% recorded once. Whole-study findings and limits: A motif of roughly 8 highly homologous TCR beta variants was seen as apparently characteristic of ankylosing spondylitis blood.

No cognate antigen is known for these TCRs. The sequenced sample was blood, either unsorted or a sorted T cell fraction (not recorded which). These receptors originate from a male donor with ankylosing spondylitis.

CDR3 DNA sequence: TGTGCCATCAGCGGACAGGGGGCTTCCAATCAGCCCCAGCATTTT. Residues: CAISGQGASNQPQHF. V is TRBV10-3 and J is TRBJ1-5; 11 bases are shared with TRBD1. The CDR3 extends over 15 amino acids. CDR1 is ENHRY, CDR2 SYGVKD, per germline. J gave up 3 bases and V 6 bases, and 4 bases lay outside the gene matches.

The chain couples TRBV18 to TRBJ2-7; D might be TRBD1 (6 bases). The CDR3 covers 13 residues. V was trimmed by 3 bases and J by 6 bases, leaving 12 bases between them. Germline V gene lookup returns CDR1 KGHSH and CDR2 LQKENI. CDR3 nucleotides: TGTGCCAGCTCACCCCAGGGGTCTGCCGAGCAGTACGTC. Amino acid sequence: CASSPQGSAEQYV.

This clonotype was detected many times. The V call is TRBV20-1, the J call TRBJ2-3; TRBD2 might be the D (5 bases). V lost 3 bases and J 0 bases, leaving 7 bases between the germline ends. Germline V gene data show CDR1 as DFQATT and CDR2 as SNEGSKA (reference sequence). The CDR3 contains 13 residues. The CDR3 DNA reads TGCAGTGCTAGTCGGACTAGCACAGATACGCAGTATTTT. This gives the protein CSASRTSTDTQYF.

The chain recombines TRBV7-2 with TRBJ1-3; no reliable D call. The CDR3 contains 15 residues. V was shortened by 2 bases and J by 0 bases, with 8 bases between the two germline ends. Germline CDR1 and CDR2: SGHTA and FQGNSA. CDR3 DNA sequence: TGTGCCAGCAGCTTACTGTCAGACTCTGGAAACACCATATATTTT. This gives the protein CASSLLSDSGNTIYF.

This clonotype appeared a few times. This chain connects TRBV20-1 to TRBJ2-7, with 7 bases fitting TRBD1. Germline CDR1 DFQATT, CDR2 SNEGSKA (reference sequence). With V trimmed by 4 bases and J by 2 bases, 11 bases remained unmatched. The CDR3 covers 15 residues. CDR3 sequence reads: CSANDRDEGTYEQYF. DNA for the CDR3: TGCAGTGCTAATGACAGGGATGAGGGGACCTACGAGCAGTACTTC.

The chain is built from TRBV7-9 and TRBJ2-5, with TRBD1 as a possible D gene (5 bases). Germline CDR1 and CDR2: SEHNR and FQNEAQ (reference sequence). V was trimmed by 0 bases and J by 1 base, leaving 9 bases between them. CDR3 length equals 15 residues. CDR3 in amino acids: CASSLAPRAQETQYF. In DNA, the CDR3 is TGTGCCAGCAGCTTAGCTCCCAGGGCCCAAGAGACCCAGTACTTC.

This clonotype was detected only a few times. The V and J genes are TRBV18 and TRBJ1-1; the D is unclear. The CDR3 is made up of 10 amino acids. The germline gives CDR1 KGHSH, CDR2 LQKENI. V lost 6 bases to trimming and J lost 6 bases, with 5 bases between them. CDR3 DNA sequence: TGTGCCAGCTCGGGGTCTGAAGCTTTCTTT. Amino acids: CASSGSEAFF.

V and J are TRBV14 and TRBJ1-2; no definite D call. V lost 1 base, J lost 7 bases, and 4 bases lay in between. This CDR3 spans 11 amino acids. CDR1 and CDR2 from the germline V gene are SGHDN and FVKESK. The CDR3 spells CASSQVSGYTF. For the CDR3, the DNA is TGTGCCAGCAGCCAAGTGAGTGGCTACACCTTC.

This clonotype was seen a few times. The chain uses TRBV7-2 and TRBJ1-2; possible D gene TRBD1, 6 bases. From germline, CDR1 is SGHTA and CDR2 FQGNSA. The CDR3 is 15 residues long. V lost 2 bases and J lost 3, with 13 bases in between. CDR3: CASSLPLQGYYGYTF. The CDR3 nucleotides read TGTGCCAGCAGCTTACCCTTACAGGGCTACTATGGCTACACCTTC.

DNA of the CDR3: TGTGCCAGCAGCAGAAGGGGGTGGACTGAAGCTTTCTTT. This codes for CASSRRGWTEAFF. The rearrangement joins TRBV12-3 or TRBV12-4 to TRBJ1-1; tentative D call: TRBD1 (6 bases). Trimming left V 6 bases short and J 5 bases short, with 13 bases between. The length of the CDR3 is 13 residues.

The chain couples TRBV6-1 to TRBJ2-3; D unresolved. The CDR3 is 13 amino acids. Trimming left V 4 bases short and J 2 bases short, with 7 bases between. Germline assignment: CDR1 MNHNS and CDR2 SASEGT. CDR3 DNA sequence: TGTGCCAGCAGTGCCCAAGACACAGATACGCAGTATTTT. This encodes CASSAQDTDTQYF.

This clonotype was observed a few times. The CDR3: CSVEVPDRYNEQFF. CDR3 DNA sequence: TGCAGCGTTGAAGTCCCCGACAGATACAATGAGCAGTTCTTC. This chain uses TRBV29-1 with TRBJ2-1; maybe TRBD1 (5 bases). V lost 1 base to trimming and J lost 4 bases, with 11 bases between them. In germline, CDR1 is SQVTM, CDR2 ANQGSEA. CDR3 length equals 14 residues.

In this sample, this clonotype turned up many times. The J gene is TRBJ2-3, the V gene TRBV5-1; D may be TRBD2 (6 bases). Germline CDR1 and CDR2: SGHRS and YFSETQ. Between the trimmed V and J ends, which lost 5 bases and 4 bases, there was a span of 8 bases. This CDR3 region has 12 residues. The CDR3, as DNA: TGCGCCAGCAGGGAGGGCTCAGATACGCAGTATTTT. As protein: CASREGSDTQYF.

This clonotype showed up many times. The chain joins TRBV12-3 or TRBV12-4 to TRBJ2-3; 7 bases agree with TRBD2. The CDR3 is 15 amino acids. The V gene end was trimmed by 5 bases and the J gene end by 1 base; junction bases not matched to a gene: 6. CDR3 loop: CASSIQRGRTDTQYF. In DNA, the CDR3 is TGTGCCAGCAGTATCCAGCGGGGTCGCACAGATACGCAGTATTTT.

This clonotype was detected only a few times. The CDR3 is CSAPTGSFTHEQFF. The DNA for the CDR3 is TGCAGTGCTCCGACAGGTTCCTTCACCCATGAGCAGTTCTTC. The chain links TRBV20-1 to TRBJ2-1; TRBD1 might be the D (6 bases). The germline CDR1 and CDR2 sequences are DFQATT and SNEGSKA (reference sequence). There are 14 residues in the CDR3. Trimming took off 5 bases at V and 8 bases at J, with 19 bases between the two ends.

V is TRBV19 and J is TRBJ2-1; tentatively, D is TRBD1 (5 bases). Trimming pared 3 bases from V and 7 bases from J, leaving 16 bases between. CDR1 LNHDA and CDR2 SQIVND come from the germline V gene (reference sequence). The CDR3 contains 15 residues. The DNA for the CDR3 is TGTGCCAGTAGTATCGGCAGGGTGATCGGTAATGAGCAGTTCTTC. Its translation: CASSIGRVIGNEQFF.

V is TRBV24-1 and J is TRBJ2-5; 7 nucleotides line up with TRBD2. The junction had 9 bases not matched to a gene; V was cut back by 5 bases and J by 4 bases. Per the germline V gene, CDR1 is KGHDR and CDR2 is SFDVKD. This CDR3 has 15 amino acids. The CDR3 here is CATSGGRETLETQYF. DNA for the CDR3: TGTGCCACCAGTGGTGGGCGGGAGACATTAGAGACCCAGTACTTC.

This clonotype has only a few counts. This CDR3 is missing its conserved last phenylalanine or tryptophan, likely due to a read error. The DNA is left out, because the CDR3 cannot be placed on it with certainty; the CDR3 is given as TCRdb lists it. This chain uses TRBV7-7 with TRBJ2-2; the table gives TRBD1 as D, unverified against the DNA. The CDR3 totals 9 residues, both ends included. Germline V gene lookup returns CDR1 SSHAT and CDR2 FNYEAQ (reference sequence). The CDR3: CASSSPRGS.

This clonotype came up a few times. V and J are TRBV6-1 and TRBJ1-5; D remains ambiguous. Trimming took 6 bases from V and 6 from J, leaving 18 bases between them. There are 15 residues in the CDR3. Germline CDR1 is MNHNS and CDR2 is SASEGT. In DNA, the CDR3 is TGTGCCAGCAGCTCCCAGTCGGGGTCTGGTCAGCCCCAGCATTTT. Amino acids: CASSSQSGSGQPQHF.

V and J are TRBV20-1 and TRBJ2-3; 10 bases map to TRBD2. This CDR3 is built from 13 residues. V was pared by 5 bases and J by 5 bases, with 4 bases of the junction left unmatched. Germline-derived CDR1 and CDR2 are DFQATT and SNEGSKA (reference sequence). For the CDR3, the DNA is TGCAGTGCTGGATTAGCGGGAGGAGATACGCAGTATTTT. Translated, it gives CSAGLAGGDTQYF.

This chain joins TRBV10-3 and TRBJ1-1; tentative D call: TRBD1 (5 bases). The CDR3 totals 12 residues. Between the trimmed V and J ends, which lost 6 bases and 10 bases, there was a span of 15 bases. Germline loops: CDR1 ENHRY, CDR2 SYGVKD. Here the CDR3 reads CAIRGEPGSAFF. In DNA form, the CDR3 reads TGTGCCATCAGAGGGGAGCCGGGATCAGCTTTCTTT.

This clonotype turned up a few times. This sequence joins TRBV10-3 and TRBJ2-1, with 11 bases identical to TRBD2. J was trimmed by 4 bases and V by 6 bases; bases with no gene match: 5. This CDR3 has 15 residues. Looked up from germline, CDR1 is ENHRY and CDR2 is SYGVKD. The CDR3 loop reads CAIRPGTSGYNEQFF. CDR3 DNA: TGTGCCATCAGGCCCGGGACTAGCGGATACAATGAGCAGTTCTTC.

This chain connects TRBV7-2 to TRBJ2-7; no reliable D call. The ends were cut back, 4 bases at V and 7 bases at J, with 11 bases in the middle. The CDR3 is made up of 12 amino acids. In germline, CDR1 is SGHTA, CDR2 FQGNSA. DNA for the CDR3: TGTGCCAGCAGCTCCGGGTTCCAAGAGCAGTACTTC. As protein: CASSSGFQEQYF. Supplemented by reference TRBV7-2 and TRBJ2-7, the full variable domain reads GAGVSQSPSNKVTEKGKDVELRCDPISGHTALYWYRQSLGQGLEFLIYFQGNSAPDKSGLPSDRFSAERTGGSVSTLTIQRTQQEDSAVYLCASSSGFQEQYFGPGTRLTVT.

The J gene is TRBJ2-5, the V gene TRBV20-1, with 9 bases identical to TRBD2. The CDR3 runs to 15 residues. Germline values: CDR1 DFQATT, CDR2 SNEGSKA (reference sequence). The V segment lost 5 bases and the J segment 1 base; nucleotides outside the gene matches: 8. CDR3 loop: CSADGVAGVQETQYF. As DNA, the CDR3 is TGCAGTGCTGATGGAGTAGCGGGAGTCCAAGAGACCCAGTACTTC.

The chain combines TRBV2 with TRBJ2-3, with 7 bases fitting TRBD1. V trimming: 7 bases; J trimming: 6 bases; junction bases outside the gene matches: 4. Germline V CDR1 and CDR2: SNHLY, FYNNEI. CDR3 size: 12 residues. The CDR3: CASTQGLDTQYF. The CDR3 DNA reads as TGTGCCAGCACACAGGGGTTGGATACGCAGTATTTT.

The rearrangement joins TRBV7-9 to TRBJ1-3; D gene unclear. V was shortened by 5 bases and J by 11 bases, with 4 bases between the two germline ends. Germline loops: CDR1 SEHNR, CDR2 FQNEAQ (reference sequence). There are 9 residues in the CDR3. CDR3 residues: CASSPSIYF. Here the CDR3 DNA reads TGTGCCAGCAGCCCCTCCATATATTTT.

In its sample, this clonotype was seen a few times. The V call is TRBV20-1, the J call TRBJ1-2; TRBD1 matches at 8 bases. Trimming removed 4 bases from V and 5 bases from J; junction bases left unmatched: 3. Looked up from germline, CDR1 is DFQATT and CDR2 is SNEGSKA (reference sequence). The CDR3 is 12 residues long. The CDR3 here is CSATGGAYGYTF. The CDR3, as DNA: TGCAGTGCTACAGGGGGCGCTTATGGCTACACCTTC.

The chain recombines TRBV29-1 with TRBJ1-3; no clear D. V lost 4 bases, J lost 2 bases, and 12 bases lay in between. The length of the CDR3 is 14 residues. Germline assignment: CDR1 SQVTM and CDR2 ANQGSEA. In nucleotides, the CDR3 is TGCAGCGTTGCGGGTCAGAGTCCTGGAAACACCATATATTTT. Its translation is CSVAGQSPGNTIYF.

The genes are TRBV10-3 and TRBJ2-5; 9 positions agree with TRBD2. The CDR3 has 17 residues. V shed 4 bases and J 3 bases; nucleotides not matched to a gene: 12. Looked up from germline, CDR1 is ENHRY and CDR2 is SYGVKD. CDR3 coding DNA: TGTGCCATCAGTGGCGGGATCGGCGGGAGGGGTGAAGAGACCCAGTACTTC. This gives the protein CAISGGIGGRGEETQYF.

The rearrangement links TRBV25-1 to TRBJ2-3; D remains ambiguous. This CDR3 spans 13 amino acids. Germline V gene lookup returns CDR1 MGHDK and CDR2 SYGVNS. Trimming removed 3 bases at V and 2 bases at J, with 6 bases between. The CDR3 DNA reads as TGTGCCAGCAGTGATATATTCACAGATACGCAGTATTTT. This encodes CASSDIFTDTQYF.

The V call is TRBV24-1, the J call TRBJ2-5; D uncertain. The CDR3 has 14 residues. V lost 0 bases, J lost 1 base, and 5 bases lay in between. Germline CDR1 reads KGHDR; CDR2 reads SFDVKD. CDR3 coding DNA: TGTGCCACCAGTGATTTGGGCTTCCAAGAGACCCAGTACTTC. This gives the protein CATSDLGFQETQYF.

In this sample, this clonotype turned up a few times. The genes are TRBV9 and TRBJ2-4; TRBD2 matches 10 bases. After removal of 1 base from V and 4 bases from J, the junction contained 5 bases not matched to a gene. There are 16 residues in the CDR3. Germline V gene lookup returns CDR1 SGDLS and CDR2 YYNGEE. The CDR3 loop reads CASSVLASGRKNIQYF. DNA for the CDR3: TGTGCCAGCAGCGTATTAGCTAGCGGGAGAAAAAACATTCAGTACTTC.